The 27 T cell receptor beta chains in this list originate from one sample, sequenced in a study of CD8 T cells in ankylosing spondylitis. Study results and limitations: The study identified a TCR beta motif of under ten highly homologous variants that appeared characteristic of ankylosing spondylitis blood.

These receptors' targets are unknown. Via MiXCR, TCRdb re-called the 5' RACE reads, giving one row per CDR3 protein. The repertoire has around 450,000 distinct CDR3 sequences, roughly 26% of them found once; the top ten carry 0.89%. Sequencing input: blood, either unsorted or a sorted T cell fraction (not recorded which). The receptors come from a male donor with ankylosing spondylitis.

There are many counts of this clonotype. CDR3 in DNA: TGCGCCAGCAGCCACGGGACTAGCCGATTAGCCAAAAACATTCAGTACTTC. Translation gives CASSHGTSRLAKNIQYF. This chain joins TRBV5-1 and TRBJ2-4; 9 positions agree with TRBD2. Germline V gene lookup returns CDR1 SGHRS and CDR2 YFSETQ. Germline trimming cut 4 bases from V and 0 bases from J; bases unmatched to any gene: 8. There are 17 residues in the CDR3.

This clonotype was recorded a few times. The chain links TRBV10-3 to TRBJ2-3; D is possibly TRBD1 or TRBD2 (5 bases each). Germline loops: CDR1 ENHRY, CDR2 SYGVKD. V lost 4 bases and J lost 2, with 10 bases in between. The length of the CDR3 is 14 residues. The CDR3 DNA reads as TGTGCCATCAGTGGAGGGGTGAACACAGATACGCAGTATTTT. Translated: CAISGGVNTDTQYF.

The V and J genes are TRBV2 and TRBJ2-3, with a possible D match to TRBD1 (6 bases). The CDR3 covers 13 residues. Germline assignment: CDR1 SNHLY and CDR2 FYNNEI. Trimming removed 10 bases from V and 2 bases from J, with 13 bases in between. CDR3 protein: CATRGTPTDTQYF. The CDR3 DNA follows: TGTGCCACCAGAGGGACACCCACAGATACGCAGTATTTT.

The DNA of the CDR3 is TGCGCCAGCAGCCCACCGACTTCGACCGGGGAGCTGTTTTTT. Translated, it gives CASSPPTSTGELFF. This chain links TRBV4-1 with TRBJ2-2, with D hard to call. Per the germline V gene, CDR1 is MGHRA and CDR2 is YSYEKL. Trimming cost V 4 bases and J 5 bases, with 11 bases left between them. This CDR3 is 14 amino acids long.

The chain recombines TRBV20-1 with TRBJ2-7; 8 positions agree with TRBD1. This CDR3 has 14 amino acids. The trim removed 6 bases at V and 5 bases at J, leaving 12 bases unmatched. CDR1 DFQATT and CDR2 SNEGSKA come from the germline V gene (reference sequence). The CDR3 bases are TGCAGTGCACCCGTGACAGGGGTATTTAACGAGCAGTACTTC. Its protein is CSAPVTGVFNEQYF.

V usage is TRBV24-1 and J usage is TRBJ2-1, with a tentative D call TRBD1 (7 bases). Deletions cut 2 bases from V and 1 base from J, with 17 bases between. The germline CDR1 and CDR2 sequences are KGHDR and SFDVKD. This CDR3 contains 18 residues. In nucleotides, the CDR3 is TGTGCCACCAGTGATTCAGGAGGGCAGGGGGTTTCCTACAATGAGCAGTTCTTC. Translating it yields CATSDSGGQGVSYNEQFF.

The chain carries TRBV29-1 and TRBJ2-3; 11 nucleotides agree with TRBD2. V gave up 4 bases and J gave up 0 bases; unmatched junction bases: 3. The germline CDR1 and CDR2 sequences are SQVTM and ANQGSEA. The CDR3 is 15 residues long. In DNA, the CDR3 is TGCAGCGTTGGGACTAGCGGGTCTAGCACAGATACGCAGTATTTT. Protein sequence: CSVGTSGSSTDTQYF.

The rearrangement uses TRBV6-1 and TRBJ2-6, with D uncertain. The CDR3 runs to 15 residues. CDR1 and CDR2 from the germline V gene are MNHNS and SASEGT. Trimming took off 8 bases at V and 0 bases at J, with 11 bases between the two ends. The CDR3 spells CASRTSGSGANVLTF. Here the CDR3 DNA reads TGTGCCAGCCGGACCTCAGGCTCTGGGGCCAACGTCCTGACTTTC.

The gene calls are TRBV20-1 and TRBJ2-1, with 9 bases fitting TRBD2. CDR3 size: 15 residues. Trimming at V came to 0 bases and at J to 9 bases, leaving 9 bases not matched to a gene. Germline CDR1 reads DFQATT; CDR2 reads SNEGSKA (reference sequence). CDR3 protein: CSARDRLAGYGEQFF. CDR3 DNA sequence: TGCAGTGCTAGAGATCGGCTAGCGGGGTACGGTGAGCAGTTCTTC.

The rearrangement joins TRBV11-3 to TRBJ1-2; TRBD1 might be the D (6 bases). Per the germline V gene, CDR1 is SGHNT and CDR2 is YENEEA. With 1 base removed from V and 7 bases from J, the gap between germline ends came to 16 bases. The CDR3 has 15 amino acids. The CDR3 spells CASSLVGGDDGGYTF. The CDR3 coding sequence is TGTGCCAGCAGCTTAGTTGGGGGCGATGATGGTGGCTACACCTTC.

This clonotype appeared many times. This chain uses TRBV12-3 or TRBV12-4 with TRBJ2-1, with D perhaps matching TRBD1 (5 bases). CDR3 length: 16 residues. V lost 5 bases and J 2 bases, leaving 16 bases between the germline ends. CDR3 DNA sequence: TGTGCCAGCAGTCCAGGTTTTGCGGACACCTACAATGAGCAGTTCTTC. The encoded protein is CASSPGFADTYNEQFF.

This clonotype was observed a few times. The rearrangement uses TRBV3-1 and TRBJ1-6; D gene uncertain. V was trimmed by 4 bases and J by 7 bases, leaving 11 bases between them. Germline values: CDR1 LGHDT, CDR2 YNNKEL (reference sequence). The length of the CDR3 is 14 residues. The CDR3 coding sequence is TGTGCCAGCAGCCTTGGGCAGGAGAATTCACCCCTCCACTTT. Its translation: CASSLGQENSPLHF. Using reference TRBV3-1 and TRBJ1-6 for the parts outside the CDR3, the full variable domain is DTAVSQTPKYLVTQMGNDKSIKCEQNLGHDTMYWYKQDSKKFLKIMFSYNNKELIINETVPNRFSPKSPDKAHLNLHINSLELGDSAVYFCASSLGQENSPLHFGNGTRLTVT.

The chain carries TRBV6-1 and TRBJ2-6, with D perhaps TRBD2 (5 bases). The CDR3 length is 16 residues. The germline gives CDR1 MNHNS, CDR2 SASEGT. V shed 5 bases and J shed 0 bases, with 11 bases lying between them. The CDR3 nucleotides are TGTGCCAGCAGTCGGTCGGGGATCTCTGGGGCCAACGTCCTGACTTTC. This translates into CASSRSGISGANVLTF.

This chain connects TRBV3-1 to TRBJ2-7, with 7 bases lining up with TRBD1. CDR1 and CDR2 from the germline V gene are LGHDT and YNNKEL (reference sequence). There are 13 residues in the CDR3. V lost 1 base, J lost 4 bases, and 1 base stayed unmatched. The DNA for the CDR3 is TGTGCCAGCAGCCAAGGACAGGGATACGAGCAGTACGTC. Its protein product is CASSQGQGYEQYV.

This clonotype was counted between two and nine times. This chain links TRBV29-1 with TRBJ2-7, with TRBD1 identical over 10 bases. Trimming cost V 6 bases and J 6 bases; bases outside gene matches: 2. This CDR3 is built from 11 residues. Germline values: CDR1 SQVTM, CDR2 ANQGSEA. The CDR3 DNA reads TGCAGCGTCGGGACAGGGGCCGAGCAGTACGTC. The encoded protein is CSVGTGAEQYV.

This clonotype was detected many times. This sequence joins TRBV20-1 and TRBJ1-2; TRBD1 matches 7 bases. The germline V gene has CDR1 DFQATT and CDR2 SNEGSKA (reference sequence). J was trimmed by 6 bases and V by 5 bases; bases with no gene match: 6. CDR3 length equals 12 residues. The CDR3: CSAVQGVDGYTF. The CDR3 nucleotides read TGCAGTGCTGTCCAGGGGGTCGATGGCTACACCTTC.

This clonotype was counted only a few times. The chain links TRBV29-1 to TRBJ2-7, with D perhaps matching TRBD1 or TRBD2 (5 bases each). Germline V gene lookup returns CDR1 SQVTM and CDR2 ANQGSEA. V was clipped by 4 bases and J by 2 bases, with 12 bases between them. CDR3 length equals 13 residues. CDR3 sequence (DNA): TGCAGCGTTGTGGGACGGCTTGCCTACGAGCAGTACTTC. This encodes CSVVGRLAYEQYF.

V and J are TRBV3-1 and TRBJ2-5, with TRBD1 as a possible D gene (6 bases). Germline CDR1 LGHDT, CDR2 YNNKEL (reference sequence). The CDR3 contains 14 residues. Trimming pared 3 bases from V and 2 bases from J, leaving 10 bases between. The CDR3 DNA is TGTGCCAGCAGCCATTCTACAGGGCAAGAGACCCAGTACTTC. It translates to CASSHSTGQETQYF.

This clonotype turned up a few times. V and J are TRBV11-2 and TRBJ2-3, with TRBD2 as a possible D gene (5 bases). The CDR3 consists of 12 residues. Trimming removed 10 bases at V and 0 bases at J, with 8 bases between. Germline V gene data show CDR1 as SGHAT and CDR2 as FQNNGV. The CDR3 sequence: CATGVSTDTQYF. The CDR3 DNA sequence: TGTGCCACCGGGGTTAGCACAGATACGCAGTATTTT.

This clonotype showed up just a few times. This chain joins TRBV29-1 and TRBJ1-4; a weak D match, TRBD1 (6 bases). The V gene lost 7 bases and the J gene lost 10 bases, with 19 bases spanning the gap. Germline V gene data show CDR1 as SQVTM and CDR2 as ANQGSEA. The CDR3 has 13 amino acids. CDR3 protein: CSAAGQGVTKLFF. The CDR3 bases are TGCAGCGCAGCGGGACAAGGAGTGACAAAACTGTTTTTT.

CDR3 nucleotides: TGTGCCAGCAGCCTCCAACTAGCGGGAGGGCCTTGGGATACGCAGTATTTT. Amino acids: CASSLQLAGGPWDTQYF. V is TRBV14 and J is TRBJ2-3; 13 nucleotides match TRBD2. Trimming took 4 bases from V and 6 from J; bases not matched to a gene: 10. The CDR3 has 17 amino acids. Germline loops: CDR1 SGHDN, CDR2 FVKESK. Based on the CDR3 plus reference TRBV14 and TRBJ2-3, the full variable domain is EAGVTQFPSHSVIEKGQTVTLRCDPISGHDNLYWYRRVMGKEIKFLLHFVKESKQDESGMPNNRFLAERTGGTYSTLKVQPAELEDSGVYFCASSLQLAGGPWDTQYFGPGTRLTVL.

This clonotype has just a few counts. The chain recombines TRBV7-6 with TRBJ1-4; 7 bases match TRBD1. CDR1 and CDR2 (germline): SGHVS, FNYEAQ. The CDR3 extends over 15 amino acids. The ends lost 3 bases at V and 4 bases at J; junction bases unmatched: 5. CDR3 sequence: CASSFYRGHNEKLFF. As DNA, the CDR3 is TGTGCCAGCAGCTTCTACAGGGGCCATAATGAAAAACTGTTTTTT. The full variable domain, in which reference TRBV7-6 and TRBJ1-4 provide the parts outside the CDR3, is GAGVSQSPRYKVTKRGQDVALRCDPISGHVSLYWYRQALGQGPEFLTYFNYEAQQDKSGLPNDRFSAERPEGSISTLTIQRTEQRDSAMYRCASSFYRGHNEKLFFGSGTQLSVL.

This sequence joins TRBV5-1 and TRBJ2-3; perhaps TRBD2 as D (6 bases). V lost 0 bases and J 1 base, leaving 12 bases between the germline ends. This CDR3 is built from 16 residues. Looked up from germline, CDR1 is SGHRS and CDR2 is YFSETQ. CDR3: CASSLAGKRGTDTQYF. CDR3 sequence (DNA): TGCGCCAGCAGCTTGGCGGGAAAGCGGGGCACAGATACGCAGTATTTT.

The chain links TRBV20-1 to TRBJ2-7; D unclear. The germline CDR1 and CDR2 sequences are DFQATT and SNEGSKA (reference sequence). V lost 0 bases, J lost 5 bases, and 5 bases lay in between. The CDR3 runs 11 residues. The chain's CDR3 is CSARDRDEQYF. CDR3 coding DNA: TGCAGTGCTAGAGACCGAGACGAGCAGTACTTC.

In its sample, this clonotype was seen a few times. This chain uses TRBV15 with TRBJ1-5, with D tentatively TRBD1 (5 bases). Germline CDR1 reads LNHNV; CDR2 reads YYDKDF (reference sequence). Trimming took off 1 base at V and 0 bases at J, with 13 bases between the two ends. The CDR3 has 17 residues. DNA for the CDR3: TGTGCCACCAGCAGAGCAGCTAAGGGGTATAGCAATCAGCCCCAGCATTTT. It encodes CATSRAAKGYSNQPQHF.

This clonotype was detected only a few times. The gene calls are TRBV20-1 and TRBJ2-2; 9 bases map to TRBD1. J lost 3 bases, V lost 6 bases, and 8 bases had no gene match. CDR1 and CDR2 (germline): DFQATT, SNEGSKA (reference sequence). There are 15 residues in the CDR3. The CDR3, as DNA: TGCAGTGCGAAACAGGGGGCGCATGACACCGGGGAGCTGTTTTTT. It yields the protein CSAKQGAHDTGELFF.

This clonotype appeared a few times. The chain uses TRBV5-1 and TRBJ2-7; a possible D gene is TRBD2 (6 bases). The CDR3 length is 15 residues. CDR1 is SGHRS, CDR2 YFSETQ, per germline. Trimming took off 1 base at V and 6 bases at J, with 17 bases between the two ends. CDR3 sequence (DNA): TGCGCCAGCAGCTTGCAACCGACTAGACGAGGCGAGCAGTACTTC. This gives the protein CASSLQPTRRGEQYF.